Given below is one T cell receptor beta chain in context. The antigen it binds to is not known. No clone much larger than this one lies a single base away; base qualities are absent. TCR beta repertoires were profiled from peripheral blood of about a dozen young patients with multiple sclerosis to demonstrate the VDJtools post-analysis software. The multiple sclerosis patients were children and adolescents ranging in age from roughly 6 to 15 years. Library prep was done by PCR. Sequencing was carried out with an Illumina HiSeq 2500. Unique molecular identifiers were incorporated into TCR beta cDNA libraries to reduce PCR and sequencing biases. Roughly 500,000 cDNA molecules were obtained per 1 to 10 million input T cells, so each molecule approximated one T cell. The same protocol used for the earlier healthy control dataset was applied to prepare and sequence the patient libraries. Samples belonging to the same batch were prepared together, multiplexed and sequenced on a shared HiSeq lane. As for how the authors treated the data: MIGEC handled the raw barcoded reads, throwing out single-read molecular identifier groups before consensus assembly and CDR3 extraction. Clonotype tables were post-analysed with VDJtools, and diversity was normalized by down-sampling all datasets to the smallest sample size. In repertoire overlap clustering, CDR3 amino acid sequences, but not nucleotide sequences, were matched to correct batch-related cross-sample contamination. TCRdb reprocessed the public reads (quality trimming at Q25 with fastp, clone calling with MiXCR) and kept in-frame beta chains. One record per CDR3 amino acid sequence lists the most common genes and DNA. TCRdb assigned the V and J calls; the authors' analysis was not used. Here the sample has 740,000 or so distinct CDR3 sequences; approximately 50% occur a single time. Clones ranked in the top ten supply over 4% of the sample.

These data are taken from a study of post-analysis software for immune sequencing data (dated by TCRdb to between 2015 and 2017). About the investigation overall: The recorded disease courses included relapsing-remitting, secondary progressive and progressive-relapsing multiple sclerosis, and some patients had no subtype annotation. Patient repertoires were compared against roughly 11 previously published healthy control repertoires from donors aged about 6 to 27 years. A subset of samples was prepared in parallel using single-end sample barcoding, then pooled and co-amplified after Illumina adapter ligation.

V is pared back by 5 bases and J by 0 bases, with 14 bases lying between the germline termini. CDR1 and CDR2, per the germline V gene, are SGHRS and YFSETQ. The CDR3 runs 15 amino acids, cysteine and phenylalanine included. Of all the DNA, just the CDR3 is kept, 45 bases in frame from base 1. Study-wide findings and limitations: When samples were clustered directly using the F measure, samples prepared in the same batch co-clustered strongly, which prompted a batch-effect correction. Significantly higher frequencies in patients than in controls were found for roughly 5 TRBV segments, including TRBV5-6, TRBV5-1 and TRBV20-1. Significantly lower normalized Chao1 diversity was found in multiple sclerosis patients than in controls, suggesting substantial peripheral T-cell clonal expansion. The control group was slightly older than the multiple sclerosis patient group.

Sample: blood. The TCR comes from a girl aged 5-17 years with multiple sclerosis. This chain joins TRBV5-1 to TRBJ1-2, with TRBD1 as a weak D call on 6 bases. The sequenced DNA: TGCGCCAGCAGGACCGGGACAACTTCTAACTATGGCTACACCTTC. Its protein is CASRTGTTSNYGYTF. This CDR3, with the reference TRBV5-1 and TRBJ1-2 proteins standing in past its ends, gives the full variable domain KAGVTQTPRYLIKTRGQQVTLSCSPISGHRSVSWYQQTPGQGLQFLFEYFSETQRNKGNFPGRFSGRQFSNSRSEMNVSTLELGDSALYLCASRTGTTSNYGYTFGSGTRLTVV.